This T cell receptor (beta chain) was identified during a study of Graves' ophthalmopathy and Graves' hyperthyroidism (dated by TCRdb to 2017 to 2018). Regarding the complete study: A patient counted as having stable hyperthyroidism if there was no progression to ophthalmopathy within 18 months of follow-up. Following sample collection, hyperthyroidism patients were given methimazole at a starting dose of 30 mg daily, and ophthalmopathy patients were given high-dose intravenous methylprednisolone. To tell Graves' ophthalmopathy apart from Graves' hyperthyroidism, and to predict which patients would progress to ophthalmopathy, the study relied on TCR beta repertoire signatures. An independent validation cohort comprised some 18 hyperthyroidism patients and over 15 patients who later progressed from hyperthyroidism to ophthalmopathy. In six hyperthyroidism patients, T-cell repertoires of thyroid tissue and blood were compared. In total, 135 blood samples were TCR-sequenced: around 42 ophthalmopathy, under 85 hyperthyroidism and roughly 17 hyperthyroidism-to-ophthalmopathy patients. A discovery set of 100 patients (roughly 41 ophthalmopathy, about 58 stable hyperthyroidism) was enrolled to explore V-J signatures distinguishing ophthalmopathy from hyperthyroidism.

CDR1 and CDR2, per the germline V gene, are SGDLS and YYNGEE. Trimming at the junction amounts to 7 bases on V and 2 bases on J, and the germline ends lie 16 bases apart. Reading from cysteine to phenylalanine, the CDR3 counts 14 amino acids. Only CDR3 DNA remains: 42 bases, in frame from the first base. Study-wide conclusions, independent of this receptor: The 13-signature model separated ophthalmopathy from stable hyperthyroidism with 85% to 90% sensitivity and just under 84% specificity in cross-validation, and 80%/75% in the test set. Most of the expanded thyroid clonotypes with a frequency above 0.001 were also detected in blood, and it was suggested that the thyroid immune response may be reflected by blood repertoires. In validation, the model predicted ophthalmopathy progression with less than 71% sensitivity and about 73% specificity; some twelve predicted patients were CT-confirmed with GO in a median of around 6 months. Sample size was not statistically predetermined, and group allocation was not concealed from the investigators.

Notes on this clonotype: Its antigen is unknown. It has no much larger one-base neighbor in the sample; base qualities were not kept.

For repertoire sequencing, TCR beta CDR3 regions were amplified from RNA transcripts. The first round was an RT-PCR using HTBI primers with the Qiagen OneStep RT-PCR kit, and this first round was followed by a second-round multiplex PCR, then size selection and purification. Libraries were sequenced paired-end with 100 bp reads on an Illumina HiSeq2000. Per the source publication's procedure: SOAPnuke was used to process the reads, removing any read that contained adapters or uncalled bases, had a mean Phred below 15, or lacked an exact match to the constant primer or identifier. High-quality paired reads were merged with COPE v1.2.5. Each unique nucleotide sequence was treated as a clonotype, and MiTCR v1.1 was used to align the clonotypes to the IMGT TRB V, D and J references. The analysis was limited to V-J combinations with a frequency above 0.0001, which together covered 99.2% of repertoires. For each V-J combination, a TCR clonal expansion and chaos score was defined as the ratio of F50 clonal expansion to chaos observed in the TCRdist matrix. Features were reduced by Welch's t-statistics and random forest to over ten V-J combinations, which fed a naive Bayes classifier. The similarity between thyroid and blood repertoires was quantified using the Morisita-Horn index. Using fastp trimming at Q25 and MiXCR clonotype assembly, TCRdb reanalyzed the public sequencing data and kept in-frame beta chains. Entries are consolidated by CDR3 protein sequence, retaining the most common genes and DNA. It is TCRdb's table, rather than the study itself, that gives the V and J calls and clone size. Within this sample are around 1,200,000 distinct CDR3 sequences, with about 36% of them counted one time only. Of the sample, over 8.5% falls within the top ten clones.

Hyperthyroidism patients were newly diagnosed, were aged 18 to 65 years, and had a disease duration under 2 months. Patients were excluded if they had other autoimmune diseases, uncontrolled infections, pregnancy or lactation. Clinical symptoms, serum thyroxine, TRAb, thyroid ultrasound and orbital computed tomography formed the basis of the diagnosis. Total RNA was extracted with Trizol reagent and quality-checked on an Agilent 2100 Bioanalyzer. The origin of this receptor is an adult man with Graves' hyperthyroidism. The sample was peripheral blood or thyroid tissue (not recorded which). This chain is built from TRBV9 and TRBJ2-7, with the D gene uncertain. CDR3 protein: CASGGNKNTYEQYF. The sequenced DNA is TGTGCCAGCGGCGGAAATAAGAATACCTACGAGCAGTACTTC.